This T cell receptor (beta chain) stems from a study of blood T cell repertoires in COVID-19 (dated by TCRdb to the early 2020s). As for the study more broadly: Samples covering the acute and convalescent phases of COVID-19 were provided by collaborators in the United States, Italy and Spain. The prospective study material was composed of cDNA or gDNA derived from T cells, B-cell-depleted T cells, or PBMCs. The dataset comprised deeply sampled blood TCRbeta repertoires from subjects exposed to, actively infected with, or recovered from COVID-19. The repertoires were released in a freely available public database meant as a resource for research on the immune response to SARS-CoV-2. Samples came from the ongoing ImmuneRACE study (first 160 participants) plus 1,254 subjects from 6 global collaborators. Sample metadata almost always included a de-identified subject ID, COVID-19 status, age in years and sex. HLA class I and class II types, where available, came from metadata supplied by the sample provider rather than from assay-based typing.

There are 11 amino acids in the CDR3, from cysteine to phenylalanine inclusive. Only CDR3 DNA is held: 33 bases, read in frame from base 1. Deletion took 3 bases off V and 7 bases off J, with a span of 9 bases between the germline ends. CDR1 and CDR2 are read off the germline V gene as SQVTM and ANQGSEA. TCRbeta CDR3 regions were amplified from genomic DNA using the immunoSEQ Assay, a bias-controlled multiplex PCR. From the authors' description of their analysis: Within the assay, amplification of reference gene primers was used to estimate how many nucleated cells each sample contained. To quantify the absolute abundance of each unique TCRbeta CDR3 rearrangement, sequence reads were collapsed and filtered. For each sample, productive Simpson clonality was calculated by taking the square root of Simpson's diversity index across productive rearrangements. What TCRdb holds here is the immuneACCESS table cut down to in-frame rearrangements. Part of the clones is not present; checked against another copy, under half of the missing clones reflect an unresolved V gene, and the others are unexplained. V, J and clone size reflect that table, while D and trimming were determined from the DNA. This sample holds 250,000 or so clones; around nine tenths were observed only once. The ten largest clones add up to approximately 9% of the sample.

General findings and caveats noted by the study authors: The amount of clinical and demographic metadata varied by source and participant and was provided uncurated.

Points on this clone: The target of this receptor is not known. Base qualities are missing; no much larger clone stands one base away.

Collaborating institutions collected whole blood in K2EDTA tubes following their own protocols. For TCRbeta analysis, collaborator samples were shipped as frozen whole blood, as isolated PBMCs, or as DNA extracted from either sample type. The receptor was isolated from a middle-aged man with active or convalescent COVID-19. Specimen: peripheral blood. The sequence links TRBV29-1 to TRBJ1-2; the D gene is perhaps TRBD1, on 5 matching bases. The CDR3 here reads CSVEVRAGYTF. The DNA sequence follows: TGCAGCGTTGAGGTCAGGGCTGGCTACACCTTC.